The 18 T cell receptor beta chains presented below share a single source sample, sequenced in a study of T-cell reconstitution after alpha-beta-depleted transplantation in children. The TCRbeta library incorporated unique molecular identifiers. MiXCR, applied by TCRdb to the PCR reads, yields one record per CDR3 protein. The sample contains roughly 120,000 distinct CDR3 sequences, over 9% of which appear only once. The material was PBMCs from the stem cell graft donor, obtained from the stem cell graft. These receptors came from a human donor who donated a stem cell graft to a child with acute lymphoblastic leukemia.

The genes are TRBV20-1 and TRBJ2-4; TRBD1 agrees at 7 bases. Germline V gene lookup returns CDR1 DFQATT and CDR2 SNEGSKA (reference sequence). There are 13 residues in the CDR3. Germline trimming cut 6 bases from V and 5 bases from J; bases unmatched to any gene: 7. The CDR3 sequence: CSAPGQAENIQYF. CDR3 DNA: TGCAGTGCCCCTGGACAGGCCGAAAACATTCAGTACTTC.

There are a few counts of this clonotype. The chain has TRBV20-1 and TRBJ1-2; D is undetermined. Germline V gene lookup returns CDR1 DFQATT and CDR2 SNEGSKA (reference sequence). Trimming shortened V by 0 bases and J by 6 bases, and 11 bases separated the two germline ends. The CDR3 extends over 13 amino acids. CDR3 bases: TGCAGTGCTAGAGACCTTGTAGGAGATGGCTACACCTTC. Amino acid sequence: CSARDLVGDGYTF.

At least ten counts were recorded for this clonotype. This rearrangement joins TRBV6-2 or TRBV6-3 to TRBJ2-1, with 10 nucleotides matching TRBD2. V trimming: 6 bases; J trimming: 1 base; junction bases outside the gene matches: 3. Germline V CDR1 and CDR2: MNHEY, SVGEGT. The CDR3 length is 15 residues. CDR3 coding DNA: TGTGCCAGCAGAAGTAGCGGGGGGTCCTACAATGAGCAGTTCTTC. Protein: CASRSSGGSYNEQFF.

At least ten counts were recorded for this clonotype. This sequence joins TRBV10-3 and TRBJ1-1; D perhaps matches TRBD1 (6 bases). This CDR3 spans 14 amino acids. Germline V lookup: CDR1 ENHRY, CDR2 SYGVKD. V lost 4 bases and J lost 7, with 16 bases in between. As DNA, the CDR3 is TGTGCCATCAGTGCCAACCCGGGACAAGTTGAAGCTTTCTTT. Residues: CAISANPGQVEAFF.

This clonotype was seen at least ten times. The J gene is TRBJ2-5, the V gene TRBV20-1, with 13 bases identical to TRBD2. Germline CDR1 DFQATT, CDR2 SNEGSKA (reference sequence). V shed 6 bases, J shed 2 bases, and the junction held 3 bases outside the gene matches. The CDR3 contains 14 residues. CDR3 in DNA: TGCAGTGCCGGGGGACTAGCGGGGCAAGAGACCCAGTACTTC. This encodes CSAGGLAGQETQYF.

Comments on this clonotype: A much larger clone lies one base from this, so it may be a read error. This sequence joins TRBV10-3 and TRBJ2-7; D is perhaps TRBD2 (6 bases). The CDR3 is made up of 13 amino acids. The V gene's germline CDR1 is ENHRY and CDR2 SYGVKD. V was clipped by 2 bases and J by 9 bases, with 14 bases between them. DNA of the CDR3: TGTGCCATCAGTGAGGACGCTCCGGGAGTGCAGTACTTC. The encoded protein is CAISEDAPGVQYF.

This clonotype was recorded many times. The V gene is TRBV30, the J gene TRBJ1-1; D call uncertain. Germline values: CDR1 GTSNPN, CDR2 SVGIG (reference sequence). There are 12 residues in the CDR3. Trimming removed 2 bases at V and 2 bases at J, with 6 bases between. The CDR3 reads CAWSLFNTEAFF. DNA for the CDR3: TGTGCCTGGAGTCTCTTTAACACTGAAGCTTTCTTT.

This clonotype was detected ten times or more. The chain links TRBV20-1 to TRBJ2-5; possible D gene TRBD1, 6 bases. V was cut by 4 bases and J by 2 bases, with 17 bases left in between. The length of the CDR3 is 15 residues. Germline CDR1 and CDR2: DFQATT and SNEGSKA (reference sequence). The CDR3 loop is CSAIGSLRGQETQYF. The CDR3, as DNA: TGCAGTGCTATTGGGTCCCTTAGGGGGCAAGAGACCCAGTACTTC.

This clonotype appeared many times. The rearrangement joins TRBV12-3 or TRBV12-4 to TRBJ2-1; D gene ambiguous. V lost 5 bases to trimming and J lost 0 bases, with 11 bases between them. There are 15 residues in the CDR3. CDR3 loop: CASSKSGLSYNEQFF. In DNA, the CDR3 is TGTGCCAGCAGTAAATCCGGGCTCTCCTACAATGAGCAGTTCTTC.

This clonotype was seen at least ten times. Germline and junction disagree at one end, which may indicate a read error. This chain joins TRBV7-9 and TRBJ2-7, with TRBD1 identical over 9 bases. Germline CDR1 SEHNR, CDR2 FQNEAQ (reference sequence). The CDR3 is 15 residues long. The CDR3 sequence: CASSLAGTGIYEQYF. The CDR3 nucleotides are TGTGCCAGCAGCCTAGCCGGGACAGGGATCTACGAGCAGTACTTC.

This clonotype was observed at least ten times. V and J are TRBV20-1 and TRBJ1-3; TRBD1 might be the D (5 bases). V was trimmed by 5 bases and J by 8 bases, leaving 19 bases between them. Germline CDR1 DFQATT, CDR2 SNEGSKA (reference sequence). CDR3 size: 14 residues. The CDR3 nucleotides are TGCAGTGCTCCCCACTCGGGGGTTGGCGACACCATATATTTT. The encoded protein is CSAPHSGVGDTIYF.

The table lists this clonotype with many counts. J is TRBJ2-3 and V is TRBV9; D is ambiguous. The V and J ends lost 0 bases and 2 bases respectively, with 4 bases between them. This CDR3 region has 13 residues. Looked up from germline, CDR1 is SGDLS and CDR2 is YYNGEE. CDR3 sequence (DNA): TGTGCCAGCAGCGTAGATGCCACAGATACGCAGTATTTT. Translating it yields CASSVDATDTQYF.

This clonotype has at least ten counts. The chain recombines TRBV29-1 with TRBJ1-4; TRBD1 is a possible D gene (5 bases). The V and J ends lost 7 bases and 4 bases respectively, with 7 bases between them. There are 11 residues in the CDR3. From germline, CDR1 is SQVTM and CDR2 ANQGSEA. CDR3 coding DNA: TGCAGCGGGGACCTTAATGAAAAACTGTTTTTT. It is translated as CSGDLNEKLFF.

With respect to this clonotype: A read error may explain this, as a much larger clone is one base away. The chain uses TRBV19 and TRBJ2-7, with a weak D call TRBD1 (6 bases). CDR1 and CDR2 from the germline V gene are LNHDA and SQIVND (reference sequence). The CDR3 contains 15 residues. CDR3 DNA sequence: TGTGCCAGTAGTATAGATGACAGGCGAACCTACAAGCAGTACTTC. This encodes CASSIDDRRTYKQYF. Using reference TRBV19 and TRBJ2-7 for the parts outside the CDR3, the full variable domain is DGGITQSPKYLFRKEGQNVTLSCEQNLNHDAMYWYRQDPGQGLRLIYYSQIVNDFQKGDIAEGYSVSREKKESFPLTVTSAQKNPTAFYLCASSIDDRRTYKQYFGPGTRLTVT.

This clonotype showed up many times. The chain employs TRBV3-1 and TRBJ2-6; D not resolved. This CDR3 contains 17 residues. Germline assignment: CDR1 LGHDT and CDR2 YNNKEL (reference sequence). V lost 0 bases, J lost 0 bases, and 9 bases lay in between. The CDR3 here is CASSQDDTSSGANVLTF. DNA of the CDR3: TGTGCCAGCAGCCAAGATGACACCTCCTCTGGGGCCAACGTCCTGACTTTC.

V is TRBV2 and J is TRBJ1-5, with D possibly matching TRBD1 (5 bases). V lost 8 bases, J lost 7 bases, and 21 bases lay in between. Germline-derived CDR1 and CDR2 are SNHLY and FYNNEI. The CDR3 extends over 15 amino acids. The CDR3 coding sequence is TGTGCCAGCTGCTCGGACAAAGGACTAGGACAGCCCCAGCATTTT. This sequence encodes CASCSDKGLGQPQHF.

A few counts support this clonotype. The chain carries TRBV7-2 and TRBJ2-7; TRBD2 matches 10 bases. CDR3 size: 14 residues. V shed 5 bases, J shed 6 bases, and the junction held 7 bases outside the gene matches. Germline CDR1 is SGHTA and CDR2 is FQGNSA. The DNA of the CDR3 is TGTGCCAGCAGCCAGGGACTAGCGTGGGCCGAGCAGTACTTC. Translating it yields CASSQGLAWAEQYF. Filled out from reference TRBV7-2 and TRBJ2-7, the complete variable domain reads GAGVSQSPSNKVTEKGKDVELRCDPISGHTALYWYRQSLGQGLEFLIYFQGNSAPDKSGLPSDRFSAERTGGSVSTLTIQRTQQEDSAVYLCASSQGLAWAEQYFGPGTRLTVT.

The rearrangement uses TRBV11-3 and TRBJ2-1, with 7 nucleotides matching TRBD1. Trimming took 6 bases from V and 9 from J; bases not matched to a gene: 5. CDR1 is SGHNT and CDR2 is YENEEA in the germline V gene. The CDR3 covers 12 residues. The CDR3 sequence: CASRATGSEQFF. CDR3 DNA sequence: TGTGCCAGCAGAGCGACAGGGAGTGAGCAGTTCTTC.